The 12 T cell receptor beta chains presented below share a single source sample, sequenced in a study of regulatory T cells in long-lasting Graves disease. Sample time point: newly diagnosed GD, antithyroid drugs for less than 3 months. Generation of the TCR library employed RNA extracted from PBMCs. With iRepertoire HTBI primers and Arm-PCR of CDR3 regions, TCR beta libraries were built. TCRdb reprocessed the multiplex PCR reads via MiXCR and lists one record per CDR3 protein. The data show hundreds of thousands of distinct CDR3 sequences, with approximately 15% seen just once and 15% to 20% held by the top ten. The sample was also reused in another study, on T cells in Graves' hyperthyroidism and ophthalmopathy.

Sequencing was performed on peripheral blood mononuclear cells (PBMCs), taken at new diagnosis, from a patient treated with antithyroid drugs. Receptors originate from a woman between 25 and 40 years old with Graves disease.

This clonotype was seen ten or more times. The V and J genes are TRBV27 and TRBJ1-5, with 7 bases aligning to TRBD1. The length of the CDR3 is 13 residues. Trimming removed 6 bases from V and 7 bases from J; junction bases left unmatched: 6. The germline gives CDR1 MNHEY, CDR2 SMNVEV (reference sequence). This chain's CDR3 is CASSKTGRQPQHF. The CDR3 bases are TGTGCCAGCAGCAAGACAGGGAGGCAGCCCCAGCATTTT.

Ten or more counts support this clonotype. The chain joins TRBV7-9 to TRBJ2-5; D is undetermined. The CDR3 spans 16 residues. Between the trimmed V and J ends, which lost 2 bases and 0 bases, there was a span of 13 bases. Looked up from germline, CDR1 is SEHNR and CDR2 is FQNEAQ (reference sequence). This CDR3 reads CASSLSWSTNQETQYF. CDR3 DNA: TGTGCCAGCAGCTTATCTTGGTCGACAAACCAAGAGACCCAGTACTTC.

The chain couples TRBV5-4 to TRBJ2-3, with a tentative D call TRBD2 (7 bases). The CDR3 runs 16 residues. The V end lost 1 base, the J end lost 5 bases, and 17 bases lay between the germline ends. The germline V gene encodes CDR1 SGHNT and CDR2 YYREEE (reference sequence). The CDR3 DNA sequence: TGTGCCAGCAGCTTGCCCTCGGGGGGCGAGGGAGATACGCAGTATTTT. Its protein product is CASSLPSGGEGDTQYF.

This clonotype was observed once. This may come from a read error, since a much larger clone is one base off. This chain joins TRBV24-1 and TRBJ2-7, with D tentatively TRBD2 (5 bases). V lost 12 bases, J lost 5 bases, and 19 bases lay in between. Germline loops: CDR1 KGHDR, CDR2 SFDVKD. This CDR3 contains 13 residues. The CDR3 loop reads CASVGWENDEQYF. The CDR3 DNA sequence: TGTGCCTCCGTGGGATGGGAGAACGACGAGCAGTACTTC.

This clonotype was observed a handful of times. V is TRBV7-6 and J is TRBJ1-3, with TRBD1 as a possible D gene (5 bases). The V end lost 3 bases, the J end lost 0 bases, and 15 bases lay between the germline ends. This CDR3 region has 17 residues. The germline gives CDR1 SGHVS, CDR2 FNYEAQ. The DNA of the CDR3 is TGTGCCAGCAGCTTGGGGCAGGGTACCAGCTCTGGAAACACCATATATTTT. Translating gives CASSLGQGTSSGNTIYF.

In this sample, this clonotype turned up many times. The chain joins TRBV7-6 to TRBJ2-3; 7 bases match TRBD1. CDR3 length: 14 amino acids. Germline V gene data show CDR1 as SGHVS and CDR2 as FNYEAQ. V lost 6 bases and J lost 3; bases outside the gene matches: 6. The CDR3 reads CASRQNRGTDTQYF. The CDR3 DNA reads TGTGCCAGCAGACAAAACAGGGGAACAGATACGCAGTATTTT. Full variable domain (missing parts from reference TRBV7-6 and TRBJ2-3): GAGVSQSPRYKVTKRGQDVALRCDPISGHVSLYWYRQALGQGPEFLTYFNYEAQQDKSGLPNDRFSAERPEGSISTLTIQRTEQRDSAMYRCASRQNRGTDTQYFGPGTRLTVL.

The CDR3 loop reads CASSRSGGGDYGYTF. The CDR3 DNA reads TGTGCCAGTAGTAGGAGCGGCGGGGGCGACTATGGCTACACCTTC. The V gene is TRBV19, the J gene TRBJ1-2, with TRBD1 as a possible D gene (6 bases). Germline V lookup: CDR1 LNHDA, CDR2 SQIVND (reference sequence). The CDR3 runs to 15 residues. V was pared by 4 bases and J by 3 bases, with 15 bases between.

This clonotype has at least ten counts. The chain couples TRBV28 to TRBJ2-7; D remains unclear. Germline V gives CDR1 MDHEN, CDR2 SYDVKM. Trimming shortened V by 3 bases and J by 3 bases, and 15 bases separated the two germline ends. The CDR3 spans 15 residues. In DNA, the CDR3 is TGTGCCAGCAGTTTCGTGGCAGCCTTTGGCTACGAGCAGTACTTC. As protein: CASSFVAAFGYEQYF.

This clonotype occurred many times. This sequence joins TRBV11-3 and TRBJ1-1, with D unclear. The length of the CDR3 is 14 residues. With 5 bases removed from V and 6 bases from J, the gap between germline ends came to 16 bases. Germline V gives CDR1 SGHNT, CDR2 YENEEA. The CDR3 is CASSAGGKVAEAFF. CDR3 DNA: TGTGCCAGCAGCGCGGGCGGGAAAGTGGCTGAAGCTTTCTTT.

The chain uses TRBV2 and TRBJ1-1; possible D gene TRBD1, 5 bases. CDR3 size: 13 residues. V was pared by 5 bases and J by 1 base, with 8 bases between. CDR1 is SNHLY and CDR2 is FYNNEI in the germline V gene. In DNA, the CDR3 is TGTGCCAGCAGTTTGGACAAGAACACTGAAGCTTTCTTT. Protein product: CASSLDKNTEAFF.

This clonotype was counted at least ten times. The rearrangement joins TRBV7-3 to TRBJ2-7; 7 bases agree with TRBD1. The germline CDR1 and CDR2 sequences are SGHTA and FQGTGA. V was clipped by 5 bases and J by 1 base; unmatched bases: 5. The CDR3 extends over 14 amino acids. The CDR3 sequence is CASSPGQDSYEQYF. The DNA for the CDR3 is TGTGCCAGCAGCCCTGGACAGGATTCCTACGAGCAGTACTTC.

This clonotype was detected a few times. The genes are TRBV3-1 and TRBJ2-1; 10 bases map to TRBD2. The germline V gene has CDR1 LGHDT and CDR2 YNNKEL (reference sequence). J lost 5 bases, V lost 7 bases, and 14 bases had no gene match. The CDR3 extends over 17 amino acids. CDR3 nucleotides: TGTGCCAGCATCTCCTCTAGCGGGAGTCGTTTCCACAATGAGCAGTTCTTC. It translates to CASISSSGSRFHNEQFF.